This T cell receptor beta chain is drawn from a study of identical twins. In TCRdb, the 5' RACE reads were re-called with MiXCR into one record per CDR3 protein. Counted here are approximately 890,000 distinct CDR3 sequences, approximately 13% occurring once; the ten biggest clones make up around 1.5%. General study points: Invariant cells of the MAIT and iNKT types might have partly distorted the zero-insertion analyses. The models systematically underestimated how much out-of-frame TCR alpha was shared in monozygotic twins.

Every one of the donors was a healthy Caucasian. The V end lost 6 bases, the J end lost 0 bases, and 12 bases lay between the germline ends. Looked up from germline, CDR1 is DFQATT and CDR2 is SNEGSKA (reference sequence). This CDR3 has 13 amino acids. This clonotype was detected only a few times. Its specificity is unknown. These same data were also listed under a study on yellow fever vaccine responses in identical twins. From that study: The T cell response to vaccination in identical twins was reportedly partly convergent and partly personalized.

The sample taken for sequencing was PBMCs. The rearrangement links TRBV20-1 to TRBJ2-7; D is undetermined. The origin of this receptor is a woman aged 18-29 years in good health. This CDR3 is CSAPAPSSYEQYF. CDR3 sequence (DNA): TGCAGTGCCCCCGCCCCCAGCTCCTACGAGCAGTACTTC.